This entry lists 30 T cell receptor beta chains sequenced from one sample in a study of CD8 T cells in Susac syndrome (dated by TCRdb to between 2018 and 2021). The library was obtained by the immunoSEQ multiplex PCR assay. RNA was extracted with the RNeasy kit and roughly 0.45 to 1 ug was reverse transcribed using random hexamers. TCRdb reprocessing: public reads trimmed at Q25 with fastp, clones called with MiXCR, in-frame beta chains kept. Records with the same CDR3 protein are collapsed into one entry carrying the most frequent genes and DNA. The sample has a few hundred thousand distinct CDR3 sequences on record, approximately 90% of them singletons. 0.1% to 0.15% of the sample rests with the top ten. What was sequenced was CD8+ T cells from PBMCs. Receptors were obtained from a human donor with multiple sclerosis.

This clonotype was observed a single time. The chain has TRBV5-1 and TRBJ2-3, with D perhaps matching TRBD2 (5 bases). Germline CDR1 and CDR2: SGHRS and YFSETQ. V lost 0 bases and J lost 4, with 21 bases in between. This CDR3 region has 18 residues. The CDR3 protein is CASSLEAVTGNPPDTQYF. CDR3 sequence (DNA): TGCGCCAGCAGCTTGGAGGCCGTAACGGGGAACCCCCCAGATACGCAGTATTTT.

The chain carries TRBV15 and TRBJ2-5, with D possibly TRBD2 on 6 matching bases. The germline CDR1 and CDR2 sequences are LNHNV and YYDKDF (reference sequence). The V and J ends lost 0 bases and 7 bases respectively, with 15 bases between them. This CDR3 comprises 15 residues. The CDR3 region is CATSREAEGGGTQYF. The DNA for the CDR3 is TGTGCCACCAGCAGAGAAGCGGAGGGAGGTGGGACCCAGTACTTC.

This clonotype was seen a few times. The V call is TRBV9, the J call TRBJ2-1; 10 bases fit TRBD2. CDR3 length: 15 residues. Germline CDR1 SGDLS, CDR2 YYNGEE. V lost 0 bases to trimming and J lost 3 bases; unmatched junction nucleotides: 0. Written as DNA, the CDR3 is TGTGCCAGCAGCGTAGCTAGCGGGGGCTACAATGAGCAGTTCTTC. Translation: CASSVASGGYNEQFF.

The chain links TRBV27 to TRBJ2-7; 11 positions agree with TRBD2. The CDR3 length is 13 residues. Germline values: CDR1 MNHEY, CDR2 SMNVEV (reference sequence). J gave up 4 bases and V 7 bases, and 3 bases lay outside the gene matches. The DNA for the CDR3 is TGTGCCAGCAAGGCTAGCGGGGGGTACGAGCAGTACTTC. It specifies CASKASGGYEQYF.

CDR3 nucleotide sequence: TGCGCCAGCGGGTCGCGGAGTGAAGCTTTCTTT. Protein: CASGSRSEAFF. The J gene is TRBJ1-1, the V gene TRBV10-2; D unresolved. CDR3 length equals 11 residues. V was cut by 8 bases and J by 7 bases, with 11 bases left in between. CDR1 and CDR2 from the germline V gene are WSHSY and SAAADI.

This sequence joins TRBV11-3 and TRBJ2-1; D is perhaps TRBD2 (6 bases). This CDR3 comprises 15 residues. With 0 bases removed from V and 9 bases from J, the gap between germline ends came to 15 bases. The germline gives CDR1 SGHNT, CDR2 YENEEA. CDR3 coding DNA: TGTGCCAGCAGCTTAGAGGTGGGAGGCGGGCCTGAGCAGTTCTTC. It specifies CASSLEVGGGPEQFF.

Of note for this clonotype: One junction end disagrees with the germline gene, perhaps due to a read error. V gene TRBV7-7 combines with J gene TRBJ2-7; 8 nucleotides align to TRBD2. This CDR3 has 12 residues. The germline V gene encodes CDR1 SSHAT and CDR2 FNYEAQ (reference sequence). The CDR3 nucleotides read TGTGCTAGCAGCCAACCGGGGGGGGAGCAGTACTTC. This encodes CASSQPGGEQYF.

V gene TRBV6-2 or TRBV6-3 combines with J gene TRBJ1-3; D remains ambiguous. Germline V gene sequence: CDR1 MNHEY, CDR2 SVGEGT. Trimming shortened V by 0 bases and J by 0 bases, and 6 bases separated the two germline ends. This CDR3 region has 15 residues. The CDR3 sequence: CASSYSAVSGNTIYF. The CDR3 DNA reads TGTGCCAGCAGTTACTCAGCTGTCTCTGGAAACACCATATATTTT.

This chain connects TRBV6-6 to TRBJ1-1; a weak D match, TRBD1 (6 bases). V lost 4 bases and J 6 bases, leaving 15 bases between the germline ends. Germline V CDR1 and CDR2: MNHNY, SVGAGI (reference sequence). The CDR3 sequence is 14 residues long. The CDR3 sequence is CASSLQGQGSEAFF. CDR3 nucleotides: TGTGCCAGCAGTTTACAGGGTCAGGGATCTGAAGCTTTCTTT.

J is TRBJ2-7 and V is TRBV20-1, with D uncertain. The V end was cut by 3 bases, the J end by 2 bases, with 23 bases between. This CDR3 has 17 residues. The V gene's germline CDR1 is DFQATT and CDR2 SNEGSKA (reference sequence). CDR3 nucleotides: TGCAGTGCTAGGGATAATGTTGGCCGACAAGCCACCTACGAGCAGTACTTC. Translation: CSARDNVGRQATYEQYF.

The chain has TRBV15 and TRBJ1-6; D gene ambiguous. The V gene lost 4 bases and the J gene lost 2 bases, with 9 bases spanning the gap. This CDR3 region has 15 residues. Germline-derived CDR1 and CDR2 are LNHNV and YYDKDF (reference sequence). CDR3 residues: CATSTETPYNSPLHF. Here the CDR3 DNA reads TGTGCCACCAGCACTGAGACACCCTATAATTCACCCCTCCACTTT.

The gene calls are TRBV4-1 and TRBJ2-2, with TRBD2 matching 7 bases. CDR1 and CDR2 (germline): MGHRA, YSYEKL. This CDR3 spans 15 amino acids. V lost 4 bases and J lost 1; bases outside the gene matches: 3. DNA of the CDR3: TGCGCCAGCAGCCCAGCGGGAAGGAACACCGGGGAGCTGTTTTTT. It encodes CASSPAGRNTGELFF.

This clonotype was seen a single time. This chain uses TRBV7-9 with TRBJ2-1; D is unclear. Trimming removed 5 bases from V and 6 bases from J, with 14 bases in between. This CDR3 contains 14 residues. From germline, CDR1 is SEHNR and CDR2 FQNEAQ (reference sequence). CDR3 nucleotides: TGTGCCAGCAGCGCAGGTCCAGCTCCCAATGAGCAGTTCTTC. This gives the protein CASSAGPAPNEQFF.

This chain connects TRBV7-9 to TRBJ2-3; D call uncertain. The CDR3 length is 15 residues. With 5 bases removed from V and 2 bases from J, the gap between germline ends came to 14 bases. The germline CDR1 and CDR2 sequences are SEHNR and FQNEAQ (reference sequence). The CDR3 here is CASSRLSAYTDTQYF. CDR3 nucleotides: TGTGCCAGCAGCCGGCTGAGCGCCTACACAGATACGCAGTATTTT.

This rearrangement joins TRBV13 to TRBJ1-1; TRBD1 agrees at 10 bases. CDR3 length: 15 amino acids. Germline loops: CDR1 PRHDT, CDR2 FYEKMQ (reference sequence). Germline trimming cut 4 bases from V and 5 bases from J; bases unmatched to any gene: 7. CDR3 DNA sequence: TGTGCCAGCAGCTGGGGACAGGGGATGAGAACTGAAGCTTTCTTT. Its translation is CASSWGQGMRTEAFF.

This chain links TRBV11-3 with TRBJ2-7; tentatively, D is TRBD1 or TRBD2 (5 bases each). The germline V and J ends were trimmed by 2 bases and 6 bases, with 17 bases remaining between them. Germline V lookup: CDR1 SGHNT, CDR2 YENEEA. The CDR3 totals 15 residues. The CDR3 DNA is TGTGCCAGCAGCTTATCCCCGGGACCCGATGGCGAGCAGTACTTC. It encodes CASSLSPGPDGEQYF.

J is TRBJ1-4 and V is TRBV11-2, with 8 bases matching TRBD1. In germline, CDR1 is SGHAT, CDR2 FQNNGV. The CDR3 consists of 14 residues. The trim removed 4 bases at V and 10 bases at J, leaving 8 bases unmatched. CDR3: CASSSSTGEGKLFF. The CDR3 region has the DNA TGTGCCAGCAGCTCCTCGACAGGGGAAGGAAAACTGTTTTTT.

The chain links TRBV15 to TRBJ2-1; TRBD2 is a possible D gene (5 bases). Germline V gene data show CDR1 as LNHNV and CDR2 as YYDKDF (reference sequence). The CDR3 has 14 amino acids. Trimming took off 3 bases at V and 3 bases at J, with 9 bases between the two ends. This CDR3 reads CATSSIANYNEQFF. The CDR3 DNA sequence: TGTGCCACCAGCAGCATAGCGAACTACAATGAGCAGTTCTTC.

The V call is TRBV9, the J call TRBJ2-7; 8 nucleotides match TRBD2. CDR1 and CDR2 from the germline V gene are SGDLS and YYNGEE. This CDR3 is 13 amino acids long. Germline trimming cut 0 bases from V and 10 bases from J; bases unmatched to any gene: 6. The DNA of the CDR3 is TGTGCCAGCAGCGTAGATGGTAGCGGGGAACAGTACTTC. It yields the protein CASSVDGSGEQYF.

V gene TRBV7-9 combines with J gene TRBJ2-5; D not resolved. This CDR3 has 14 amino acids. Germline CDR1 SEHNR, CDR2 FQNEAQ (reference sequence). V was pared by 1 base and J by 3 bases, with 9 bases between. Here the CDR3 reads CASSLVEPEETQYF. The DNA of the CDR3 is TGTGCCAGCAGCTTAGTTGAGCCTGAAGAGACCCAGTACTTC.

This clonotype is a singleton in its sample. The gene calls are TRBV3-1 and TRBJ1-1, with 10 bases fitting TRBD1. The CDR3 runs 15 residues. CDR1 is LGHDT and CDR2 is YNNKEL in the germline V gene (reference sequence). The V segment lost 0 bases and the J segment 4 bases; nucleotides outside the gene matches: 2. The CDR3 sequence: CASSQDRTGGTEAFF. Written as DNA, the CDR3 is TGTGCCAGCAGCCAAGATCGGACAGGGGGCACTGAAGCTTTCTTT. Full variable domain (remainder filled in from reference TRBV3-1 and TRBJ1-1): DTAVSQTPKYLVTQMGNDKSIKCEQNLGHDTMYWYKQDSKKFLKIMFSYNNKELIINETVPNRFSPKSPDKAHLNLHINSLELGDSAVYFCASSQDRTGGTEAFFGQGTRLTVV.

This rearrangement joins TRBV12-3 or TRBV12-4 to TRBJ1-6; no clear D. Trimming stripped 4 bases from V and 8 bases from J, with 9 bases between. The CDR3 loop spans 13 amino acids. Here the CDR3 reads CASSWDRDSPLHF. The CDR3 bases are TGTGCCAGCAGTTGGGATCGGGATTCACCCCTCCACTTT.

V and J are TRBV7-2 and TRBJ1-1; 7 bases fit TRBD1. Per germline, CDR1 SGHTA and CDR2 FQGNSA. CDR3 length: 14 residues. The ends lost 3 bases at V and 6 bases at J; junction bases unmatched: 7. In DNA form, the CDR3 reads TGTGCCAGCAGCTTTCCAGGGGGGGGCCCTGAAGCTTTCTTT. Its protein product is CASSFPGGGPEAFF.

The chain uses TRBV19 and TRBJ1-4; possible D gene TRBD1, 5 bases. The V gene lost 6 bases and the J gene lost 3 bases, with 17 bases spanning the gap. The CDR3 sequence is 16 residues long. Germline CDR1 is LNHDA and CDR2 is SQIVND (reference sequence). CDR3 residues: CASSPFSGTANEKLFF. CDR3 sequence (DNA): TGTGCCAGTAGCCCATTCAGTGGGACGGCTAATGAAAAACTGTTTTTT.

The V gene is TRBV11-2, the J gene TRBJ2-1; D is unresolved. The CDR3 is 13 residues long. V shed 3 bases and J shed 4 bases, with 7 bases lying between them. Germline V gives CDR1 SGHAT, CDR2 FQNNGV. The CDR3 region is CASSLRSYNEQFF. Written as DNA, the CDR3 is TGTGCCAGCAGCTTGAGGTCATACAATGAGCAGTTCTTC.

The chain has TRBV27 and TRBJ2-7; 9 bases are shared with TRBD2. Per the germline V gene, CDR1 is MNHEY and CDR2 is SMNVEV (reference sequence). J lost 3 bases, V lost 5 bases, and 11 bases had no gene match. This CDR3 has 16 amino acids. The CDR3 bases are TGTGCCAGCAGTACCCACAGCGGGGGGTCAGACTACGAGCAGTACTTC. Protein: CASSTHSGGSDYEQYF.

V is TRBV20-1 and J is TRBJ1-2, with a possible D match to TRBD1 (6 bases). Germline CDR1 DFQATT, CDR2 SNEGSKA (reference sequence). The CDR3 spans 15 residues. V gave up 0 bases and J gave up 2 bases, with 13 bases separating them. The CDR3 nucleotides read TGCAGTGCTAGAGATTACCAGGGGCCGAACTATGGCTACACCTTC. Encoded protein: CSARDYQGPNYGYTF.

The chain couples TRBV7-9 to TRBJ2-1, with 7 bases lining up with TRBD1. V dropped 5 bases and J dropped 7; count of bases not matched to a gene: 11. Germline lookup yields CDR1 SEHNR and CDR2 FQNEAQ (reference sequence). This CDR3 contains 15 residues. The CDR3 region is CASSRDRDFGNEQFF. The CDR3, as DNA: TGTGCCAGCAGCCGTGACAGGGATTTTGGGAATGAGCAGTTCTTC.

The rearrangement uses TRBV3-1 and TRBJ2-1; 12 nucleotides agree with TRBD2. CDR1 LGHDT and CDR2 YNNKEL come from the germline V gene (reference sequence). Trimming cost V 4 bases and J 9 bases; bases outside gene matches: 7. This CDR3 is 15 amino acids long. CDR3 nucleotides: TGTGCCAGCAGCCCGGAGACTAGCGGGGGTAGTGAGCAGTTCTTC. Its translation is CASSPETSGGSEQFF.

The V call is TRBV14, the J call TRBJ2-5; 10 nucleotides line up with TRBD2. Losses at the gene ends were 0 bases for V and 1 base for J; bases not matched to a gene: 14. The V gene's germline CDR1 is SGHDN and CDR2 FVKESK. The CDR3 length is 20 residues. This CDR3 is CASSQDSFQRGGLGQETQYF. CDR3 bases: TGTGCCAGCAGCCAAGATTCGTTCCAGCGGGGGGGCCTGGGCCAAGAGACCCAGTACTTC.